A single sample gave rise to the 2 T cell receptor beta chains below, sequenced in a study of blood T cells in healthy people across ages. Primers used in a second PCR of about 6 to 11 cycles were a sample-barcoded 5' primer and a J-beta primer mix. TCRdb fed the 5' RACE reads into MiXCR, producing one record per CDR3 protein. The sample has 590,000 or so distinct CDR3 sequences; less than 35% are singletons. Specimen: blood. All receptors derive from a woman older than 75 in good health.

The V and J genes are TRBV20-1 and TRBJ2-1, with TRBD2 matching over 14 bases. Losses at the gene ends were 2 bases for V and 10 bases for J; bases not matched to a gene: 4. This CDR3 spans 14 amino acids. CDR1 DFQATT and CDR2 SNEGSKA come from the germline V gene (reference sequence). CDR3 protein: CSARTGLAGDEQFF. Here the CDR3 DNA reads TGCAGTGCTAGAACGGGACTAGCGGGAGACGAGCAGTTCTTC.

This clonotype came up many times. The chain links TRBV3-1 to TRBJ1-1; D is unresolved. CDR1 and CDR2 from the germline V gene are LGHDT and YNNKEL (reference sequence). CDR3 length equals 13 residues. The V and J ends lost 1 base and 4 bases respectively, with 7 bases between them. CDR3 DNA sequence: TGTGCCAGCAGCCAAGGGACTACCACTGAAGCTTTCTTT. Protein: CASSQGTTTEAFF.